This entry describes one TCR beta chain. What it binds is not known. Aged about 6 to 90, donors were systemically healthy Caucasians from Russia. Isolated per sample were at least 6 million PBMCs. This CDR3 has 15 residues. The V gene end was trimmed by 3 bases and the J gene end by 2 bases; junction bases not matched to a gene: 8. The germline CDR1 and CDR2 sequences are DFQATT and SNEGSKA (reference sequence). The data stem from a study of blood T cells in healthy people across ages. It was with a sample-barcoded 5' primer and a J-beta primer mix that a second PCR of roughly 7 to 12 cycles was run. Per sample, CDR3-containing paired-end reads numbered at least 2.5 million. TCRdb independently ran MiXCR on the 5' RACE reads; one entry per CDR3 protein. The profile shows some 780,000 distinct CDR3 sequences, 45% to 70% of them singletons. Study results and caveats: Naive CD4+ cell counts and diversity both ran higher in long-lived than in aged donors.

The sequencing input was blood. This sequence was found in a man in his forties or fifties in good health. The chain couples TRBV20-1 to TRBJ2-7; 9 nucleotides align to TRBD2. CDR3 nucleotide sequence: TGCAGTGCTAGGGGTAGCGGGAGCATAACCTACGAGCAGTACTTC. Translated, it gives CSARGSGSITYEQYF.